The rows below give T cell receptor beta chains drawn from one sample of a study of Ad26.COV2.S vaccination and SARS-CoV-2 variants. Assay used: immunoSEQ multiplex PCR; TCRdb lists only in-frame clones, some missing. The sample lists about 410,000 clones, approximately 92% seen once, with less than 2% in the top ten. The sequencing used peripheral blood, collected in a trial of Ad26.COV2.S vaccine versus placebo. These receptor sequences come from a person between 18 and 65 years old who received the Ad26.COV2.S COVID-19 vaccine or a placebo. Both conserved end residues are part of each CDR3. D genes are given only for firm matches. The listing skips clone size in some rows; elsewhere it reads once, few, many or a size class.

.,TRBJ2-5,.,TRBV5-6,TGTGCCAGCAGCTGGGGAGGGACAGGCATAAGAGGGACCCAGTACTTC,CASSWGGTGIRGTQYF
TRBD1,TRBJ1-2,.,TRBV6-5,TGTGCCAGCAGTTACTCGAGGACAGGATATTATGGCTACACCTTC,CASSYSRTGYYGYTF
.,TRBJ1-3,.,TRBV4-3,TGCGCCAGCAGCCAAGGTCGGGGGGCAGCAGGAAACACCATATATTTT,CASSQGRGAAGNTIYF
TRBD1,TRBJ2-5,once,TRBV3-1/TRBV3-2,TGTGCCAGCAGCCTCCGACAGGGGGTCGTGGAGACCCAGTACTTC,CASSLRQGVVETQYF
TRBD1,TRBJ2-1,few,TRBV4-1,TGCGCCAGCAGCCAATGGCCGGGACAGGGCTCGGGTGAGCAGTTCTTC,CASSQWPGQGSGEQFF
TRBD1,TRBJ2-7,.,TRBV5-8,TGTGCCAGCAGCGGGGGACAGGGTCAGTACGAGCAGTACTTC,CASSGGQGQYEQYF
.,TRBJ1-1,.,TRBV19,TGTGCCAGTCAGTCTAACACTGAAGCTTTCTTT,CASQSNTEAFF
.,TRBJ2-7,.,TRBV7-6,TGTGCCAGCAGCTTAGGTCCGGGAGAGCAGTACTTC,CASSLGPGEQYF
TRBD1,TRBJ1-2,.,TRBV11-2,TGTGCCAGCAGCTCACTCGGCACCGACAGGGGGCGTGGAGGCTACACCTTC,CASSSLGTDRGRGGYTF
.,TRBJ1-1,.,TRBV5-1,TGCGCCAGCAGCTCCCCGGGGAACATGAACGGTGAAGCTTTCTTT,CASSSPGNMNGEAFF
TRBD1,TRBJ2-1,.,TRBV7-9,TGTGCCAGCAGCTTATCAGGAGGACAGGGGGTGGGTGAGCAGTTCTTC,CASSLSGGQGVGEQFF
TRBD2,TRBJ2-3,.,TRBV6-2/TRBV6-3,TGTGCCAGCAGTCTACCCCTAAGCGGGGGGAGCACAGATACGCAGTATTTT,CASSLPLSGGSTDTQYF
.,TRBJ2-2,.,TRBV18,TGTGCCAGCTCACCACAAGGGGCCGGGGAGCTGTTTTTT,CASSPQGAGELFF
TRBD1,TRBJ1-4,.,TRBV19,TGTGCCAGTGGCCGGGGACAGGAGGGAAAACTGTTTTTT,CASGRGQEGKLFF
TRBD1,TRBJ1-4,once,TRBV6-5,TGTGCCAGCAGTTTTTTCCCGGACAGGGGGGAAGAAAAACTGTTTTTT,CASSFFPDRGEEKLFF
.,TRBJ1-2,.,TRBV28,TGTGCCAGCAGTTTAAGCATTAACTATGGCTACACCTTC,CASSLSINYGYTF
.,TRBJ1-3,.,TRBV18,TGTGCCAGCTCACCATATGTCCCAGACTCTGGAAACACCATATATTTT,CASSPYVPDSGNTIYF
TRBD1,TRBJ2-7,.,TRBV19,TGTGCCAGTAGTACGGGGACAGGGGGCTCCGAGCAGTACTTC,CASSTGTGGSEQYF
TRBD2,TRBJ2-5,.,TRBV19,TGTGCCAGTAGTATAAGGGGTCGGCGGGGGTACCAAGAGACCCAGTACTTC,CASSIRGRRGYQETQYF
.,TRBJ1-6,.,TRBV19,TGTGCCAGTAAACAGGGAGATTCACCCCTCCACTTT,CASKQGDSPLHF
.,TRBJ2-1,.,TRBV4-3,TGCGCCAGCAGCCAAGGGACTACCTTAGACAATGAGCAGTTCTTC,CASSQGTTLDNEQFF
.,TRBJ1-1,few,TRBV11-2,TGTGCCAGCAGCTTTGCCACAGGGCTGAACACTGAAGCTTTCTTT,CASSFATGLNTEAFF
.,TRBJ2-7,.,TRBV6-6,TGTGCCAGCAGTTACTCGTCCGAGCAGTACTTC,CASSYSSEQYF
.,TRBJ1-5,.,TRBV9,TGTGCCAGCAGCCCCCCTCCTTGGGATCAGCCCCAGCATTTT,CASSPPPWDQPQHF
TRBD1,TRBJ2-7,.,TRBV19,TGTGCCAGTAGTTACCGGGACAGGGGGATGTTCTCCTACGAGCAGTACTTC,CASSYRDRGMFSYEQYF
.,TRBJ1-3,.,TRBV11-2,TGTGCCAGCAGCTTAGGGGCCCCTACAGTGCCCTCTGGAAACACCATATATTTT,CASSLGAPTVPSGNTIYF
TRBD1,TRBJ1-1,.,TRBV7-6,TGTGCCAGCAGCTTATCCCCTTCAGGGGGCGAAGCTTTCTTT,CASSLSPSGGEAFF
TRBD2,TRBJ2-3,once,TRBV24-1,TGTGCCACCTCGGGGGGGGATACGCAGTATTTT,CATSGGDTQYF
.,TRBJ2-5,.,TRBV21-1,TGTGCCAGCAGCGCCCCAAACAGGGGGCTGGAGGAGACCCAGTACTTC,CASSAPNRGLEETQYF